This T cell receptor beta chain was captured by sequencing in a study of blood T cell repertoires in COVID-19. The germline gives CDR1 SGDLS, CDR2 YYNGEE. This CDR3 contains 16 residues. The V end lost 3 bases, the J end lost 5 bases, and 18 bases lay between the germline ends. The method was immunoSEQ multiplex PCR; TCRdb's version includes in-frame clones alone and lacks a portion of them. The table includes some 340,000 clones, approximately 91% detected once. Material for sequencing was PBMCs or T cells enriched from blood (not recorded which). The V and J genes are TRBV9 and TRBJ1-5; D might be TRBD1 (5 bases). The source of this sequence is a woman aged 25 to 39 who had been exposed to COVID-19. The DNA for the CDR3 is TGTGCCAGCAGCGCCCATGCAGGGCCCTCTGATCAGCCCCAGCATTTT. Residues: CASSAHAGPSDQPQHF.